These T cell receptor beta chains were read from a single sample in a study of shared clonotypes between healthy human individuals. Data came from immunoSEQ multiplex PCR; TCRdb stores just in-frame clones and leaves some out. The table includes some 1 million clones, approximately 68% detected once. The sample comprised memory CD4+ T cells sorted from blood. The receptor source for this set is a man aged 18 to 30 in good health. Each CDR3 is given with its conserved first and last residue. D genes are given only for firm matches. Only part of the rows carry a size: once, few, many, or a class if the clone is expanded.

d_call	clone_size	v_call	j_call	cdr3_aa	cdr3_nt
.	few	TRBV5-1	TRBJ2-3	CASSFFDRTDTQYF	TGCGCCAGCAGCTTCTTCGATCGCACAGATACGCAGTATTTT
.	.	TRBV6-5	TRBJ1-1	CASSYSNSGVTEAFF	TGTGCCAGCAGTTACTCGAATTCGGGGGTCACTGAAGCTTTCTTT
TRBD2	.	TRBV14	TRBJ2-1	CASSPRRTSGSHEQFF	TGTGCCAGCAGCCCCCGTAGGACTAGCGGGAGCCATGAGCAGTTCTTC
.	.	TRBV11-2	TRBJ2-1	CASSLGGGVGQFF	TGTGCCAGCAGCTTAGGAGGCGGGGTGGGGCAGTTCTTC
.	.	TRBV27	TRBJ1-1	CASSRDLGGWNTEAFF	TGTGCCAGCAGCCGTGACCTGGGCGGGTGGAACACTGAAGCTTTCTTT
.	.	TRBV6-1	TRBJ2-3	CASRWTGGTDTQYF	TGTGCCAGCAGATGGACCGGAGGTACAGATACGCAGTATTTT
.	many	TRBV4-1	TRBJ1-4	CASSQALSITEGEKLFF	TGCGCCAGCAGCCAAGCTCTCTCGATCACAGAGGGCGAAAAACTGTTTTTT
.	.	TRBV27	TRBJ1-6	CASSLSRGENSPLHF	TGTGCCAGCAGTTTATCTCGAGGGGAGAATTCACCCCTCCACTTT
.	.	TRBV18	TRBJ1-4	CASSPSGGGTNEKLFF	TGTGCCAGCTCACCAAGCGGAGGGGGAACTAATGAAAAACTGTTTTTT
TRBD1	.	TRBV29-1	TRBJ2-7	CSATGQTYEQYF	TGCAGCGCAACGGGACAGACCTACGAGCAGTACTTC
TRBD1	.	TRBV5-4	TRBJ2-2	CASRRTGVSGGELFF	TGTGCCAGCAGGCGAACAGGGGTTTCGGGCGGGGAGCTGTTTTTT
TRBD2	.	TRBV19	TRBJ2-1	CASSNSGGALDEQFF	TGTGCCAGTAGTAATAGCGGGGGGGCCTTGGATGAGCAGTTCTTC
.	.	TRBV19	TRBJ2-1	CASSYRVNEQFF	TGTGCCAGTAGTTACAGGGTCAATGAGCAGTTCTTC
.	few	TRBV6-4	TRBJ1-1	CASSDTDRNTEAFF	TGTGCCAGCAGTGATACGGATAGAAACACTGAAGCTTTCTTT
.	.	TRBV12-2	TRBJ2-1	CASRRKAGGTYNEQFF	TGTGCAAGTCGCCGTAAAGCGGGAGGGACTTACAATGAGCAGTTCTTC
TRBD1	.	TRBV9	TRBJ1-1	CASSEDRGLNTEAFF	TGTGCCAGCAGCGAGGACAGGGGGTTGAACACTGAAGCTTTCTTT
TRBD1	.	TRBV2	TRBJ1-4	CASSIDRVNEKLFF	TGTGCCAGCAGTATCGACAGGGTTAATGAAAAACTGTTTTTT
.	.	TRBV19	TRBJ2-6	CASSIGGGSGANVLTF	TGTGCCAGTAGTATAGGTGGGGGTTCTGGGGCCAACGTCCTGACTTTC
.	once	TRBV18	TRBJ2-1	CASSSKHNEQFF	TGTGCCAGCTCATCGAAACACAATGAGCAGTTCTTC
TRBD1	many	TRBV5-6	TRBJ2-2	CASSSYDRGGSGELFF	TGTGCCAGCAGCTCGTATGACAGGGGCGGCTCCGGGGAGCTGTTTTTT
.	few	TRBV6-6	TRBJ1-1	CASSSERGTEAFF	TGTGCCAGCAGTTCGGAAAGGGGTACTGAAGCTTTCTTT
.	.	TRBV11-1	TRBJ2-3	CASSPGGPSTDTQYF	TGTGCCAGCAGCCCAGGAGGGCCTAGCACAGATACGCAGTATTTT
.	.	TRBV28	TRBJ1-6	CASSFPRGGNNSPLHF	TGTGCCAGCAGTTTCCCGAGGGGCGGAAATAATTCACCCCTCCACTTT
.	.	TRBV16	TRBJ1-5	CASSQWSRGQTQHF	TGTGCCAGCAGCCAATGGAGTAGGGGACAAACCCAGCATTTT
.	.	TRBV27	TRBJ1-1	CASVNRVNTEAFF	TGTGCCAGCGTAAACCGCGTGAACACTGAAGCTTTCTTT
TRBD1	.	TRBV27	TRBJ2-1	CASRQGIYNEQFF	TGTGCCAGCAGACAGGGGATCTACAATGAGCAGTTCTTC
TRBD2	.	TRBV7-2	TRBJ2-5	CASSLTGGSLYETQYF	TGTGCCAGCAGCTTAACGGGAGGCTCATTATATGAGACCCAGTACTTC
TRBD1	.	TRBV29-1	TRBJ2-1	CSVETGALQSYNEQFF	TGCAGCGTTGAGACAGGGGCCCTCCAGTCCTACAATGAGCAGTTCTTC